One and the same sample provided the 3 T cell receptor beta chains below, sequenced in a study of cytomegalovirus exposure and HLA in healthy donors. The study ran its PCR with 60 Vbeta and 13 Jbeta primers. TCRdb's copy holds only in-frame clones and misses some; the assay was immunoSEQ multiplex PCR. The sample carries about 210,000 clones, about 85% recorded once. The sample consisted of PBMCs. The receptors stem from a girl under 10 years old in good health and CMV-seronegative.

This clone was observed a single time. This chain links TRBV5-6 with TRBJ2-7; D is perhaps TRBD2 (5 bases). The CDR3 consists of 12 residues. Trimming left V 1 base short and J 7 bases short, with 9 bases between. From germline, CDR1 is SGHDT and CDR2 YYEEEE. The CDR3 DNA is TGTGCCAGCAGCTTGCGGACTCGGGAGCAGTACTTC. Translating gives CASSLRTREQYF.

The rearrangement joins TRBV9 to TRBJ2-5, with 9 bases fitting TRBD1. Germline CDR1 is SGDLS and CDR2 is YYNGEE. The V segment lost 4 bases and the J segment 1 base; nucleotides outside the gene matches: 17. This CDR3 is built from 19 residues. CDR3 coding DNA: TGTGCCAGCAGCTTTACAGGGGGCGCTTTTTGGGGCGGCCAAGAGACCCAGTACTTC. Protein sequence: CASSFTGGAFWGGQETQYF.

V is TRBV6-1 and J is TRBJ2-7, with 10 bases fitting TRBD1. The CDR3 loop spans 15 amino acids. Germline CDR1 and CDR2: MNHNS and SASEGT. The V segment lost 4 bases and the J segment 2 bases; nucleotides outside the gene matches: 5. CDR3 region: CASSGRQGATYEQYF. CDR3 nucleotides: TGTGCCAGCAGTGGTAGACAGGGGGCAACCTACGAGCAGTACTTC.